This T cell receptor (beta chain) was retrieved from a study of human T cells and chemical hapten exposure. About the research overall: Sensitization was performed using 2% DPC on an approximately 2 cm by approximately 2 cm upper inner arm skin site.

Study observations and caveats: Donors in the study had alopecia, meaning their immune response may differ from healthy people's.

TCRdb fed the RACE reads into MiXCR, producing one record per CDR3 protein. The table records more than 80,000 distinct CDR3 sequences, more than 10% of them present only once. The germline V gene has CDR1 LGHDT and CDR2 YNNKEL (reference sequence). CDR3 length equals 17 residues. The ends were cut back, 0 bases at V and 4 bases at J, with 16 bases in the middle. About this clonotype itself: Antigen specificity is unknown.

Described time point: pre-sensitization, week 0. Treatment: therapeutic diphenylcyclopropenone sensitization with weekly scalp DPC. The sequence was obtained from a woman aged 45-65 years with alopecia areata. Some clones in this sample may be carry-over from other donors' samples. This sequence joins TRBV3-1 and TRBJ2-1, with D possibly TRBD2 on 6 matching bases. Source: whole blood, taken in connection with sensitization to the hapten diphenylcyclopropenone (DPC). CDR3 nucleotides: TGTGCCAGCAGCCAAGATGGGCTGTCGGGGGTTTACAATGAGCAGTTCTTC. This gives the protein CASSQDGLSGVYNEQFF.